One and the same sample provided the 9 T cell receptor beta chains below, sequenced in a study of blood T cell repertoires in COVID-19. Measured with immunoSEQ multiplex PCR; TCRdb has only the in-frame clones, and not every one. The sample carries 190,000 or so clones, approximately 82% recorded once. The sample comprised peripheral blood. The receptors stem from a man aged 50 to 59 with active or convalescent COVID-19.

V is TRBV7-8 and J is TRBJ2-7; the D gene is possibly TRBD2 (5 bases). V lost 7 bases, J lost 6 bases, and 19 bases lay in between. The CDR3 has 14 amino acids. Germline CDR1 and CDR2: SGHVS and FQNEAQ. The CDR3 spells CASTLSWQRGEQYF. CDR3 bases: TGTGCCAGCACCCTTAGTTGGCAACGGGGCGAGCAGTACTTC.

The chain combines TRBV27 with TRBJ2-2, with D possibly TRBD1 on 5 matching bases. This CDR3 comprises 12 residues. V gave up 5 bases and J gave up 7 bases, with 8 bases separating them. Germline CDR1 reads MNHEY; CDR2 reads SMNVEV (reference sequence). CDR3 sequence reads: CASSQGNGELFF. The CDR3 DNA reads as TGTGCCAGCAGTCAGGGAAACGGGGAGCTGTTTTTT.

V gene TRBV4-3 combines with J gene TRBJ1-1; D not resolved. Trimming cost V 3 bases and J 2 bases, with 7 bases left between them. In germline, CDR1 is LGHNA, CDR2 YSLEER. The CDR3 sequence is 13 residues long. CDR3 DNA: TGCGCCAGCAGCCAGGTCAGAAACACTGAAGCTTTCTTT. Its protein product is CASSQVRNTEAFF.

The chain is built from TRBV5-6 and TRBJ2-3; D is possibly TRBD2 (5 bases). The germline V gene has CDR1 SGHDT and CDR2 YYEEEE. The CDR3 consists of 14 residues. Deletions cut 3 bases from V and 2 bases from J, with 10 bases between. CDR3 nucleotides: TGTGCCAGCAGCTCAGGACTTTTCACAGATACGCAGTATTTT. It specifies CASSSGLFTDTQYF.

The CDR3 spells CASSTPGQGVNSPLHF. Here the CDR3 DNA reads TGTGCCAGCAGCACCCCGGGACAGGGTGTCAATTCACCCCTCCACTTT. This chain links TRBV28 with TRBJ1-6, with 9 bases matching TRBD1. This CDR3 spans 16 amino acids. Germline V gene sequence: CDR1 MDHEN, CDR2 SYDVKM. After removal of 6 bases from V and 7 bases from J, the junction contained 10 bases not matched to a gene.

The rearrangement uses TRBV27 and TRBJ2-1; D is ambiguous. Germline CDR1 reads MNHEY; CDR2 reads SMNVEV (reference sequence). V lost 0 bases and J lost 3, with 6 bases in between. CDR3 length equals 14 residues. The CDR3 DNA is TGTGCCAGCAGTTTATCGGGCAGCTACAATGAGCAGTTCTTC. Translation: CASSLSGSYNEQFF.

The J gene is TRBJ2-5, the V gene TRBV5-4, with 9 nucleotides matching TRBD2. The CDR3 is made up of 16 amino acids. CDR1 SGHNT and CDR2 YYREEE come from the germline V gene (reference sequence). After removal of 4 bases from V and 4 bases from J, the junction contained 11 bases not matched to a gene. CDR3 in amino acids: CASSRFPSGIGETQYF. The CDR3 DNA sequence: TGTGCCAGCAGCCGGTTCCCTAGCGGGATTGGAGAGACCCAGTACTTC.

In DNA, the CDR3 is TGCGCCAGCAGCCAAGATGATGCAGTGTATGGCTACACCTTC. It encodes CASSQDDAVYGYTF. The V gene is TRBV4-1, the J gene TRBJ1-2; D not certain. Germline-derived CDR1 and CDR2 are MGHRA and YSYEKL. Trimming stripped 0 bases from V and 5 bases from J, with 10 bases between. This CDR3 is 14 amino acids long.

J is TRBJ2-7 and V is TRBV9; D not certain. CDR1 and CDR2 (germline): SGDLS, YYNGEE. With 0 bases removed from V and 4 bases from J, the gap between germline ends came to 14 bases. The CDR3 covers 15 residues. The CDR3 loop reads CASSVAGDAKYEQYF. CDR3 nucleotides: TGTGCCAGCAGCGTAGCAGGTGATGCAAAGTACGAGCAGTACTTC.